This T cell receptor beta chain was identified in a study of CD8 T cells in ankylosing spondylitis. General study findings and limits: What appeared characteristic of ankylosing spondylitis blood was a TCR beta motif of eight highly homologous variants.

To note about this clonotype: Its antigen is as yet unknown.

CDR3 length: 15 amino acids. The germline V gene encodes CDR1 MDHEN and CDR2 SYDVKM. The trim removed 2 bases at V and 7 bases at J, leaving 7 bases unmatched. TCRdb analysed the 5' RACE reads with MiXCR anew, one entry per CDR3 protein. This repertoire shows 350,000 to 550,000 distinct CDR3 sequences, about 24% found once; its top ten account for about 0.9%. This chain links TRBV28 with TRBJ1-5; the match to TRBD1 covers 8 bases. Sample: blood, either unsorted or a sorted T cell fraction (not recorded which). The sequence came from a male donor with ankylosing spondylitis. Here the CDR3 reads CASSLRRGLGQPQHF. DNA for the CDR3: TGTGCCAGCAGTTTACGCAGGGGGCTGGGGCAGCCCCAGCATTTT.